Presented here are 13 T cell receptor beta chains from one specimen sequenced in a study of CD8 T cells in Susac syndrome. RNA in amounts of roughly 0.5 to 1 ug was reverse transcribed with random hexamers. TCRdb ran MiXCR on the immunoSEQ multiplex PCR reads and lists one entry per CDR3 protein. Of some 80,000 distinct CDR3 sequences listed, approximately 94% are singletons. Sample: CD8+ T cells from PBMCs. The source of these receptors is a human donor in good health.

The genes are TRBV28 and TRBJ2-7, with D perhaps matching TRBD1 (5 bases). Germline V gene sequence: CDR1 MDHEN, CDR2 SYDVKM. This CDR3 spans 14 amino acids. With 7 bases removed from V and 5 bases from J, the gap between germline ends came to 18 bases. The CDR3, as DNA: TGTGCCAGCACCCTAGGATCAGGGCATAACGAGCAGTACGTC. This gives the protein CASTLGSGHNEQYV.

The chain couples TRBV5-6 to TRBJ1-5; TRBD1 might be the D (6 bases). The CDR3 sequence is 14 residues long. The ends were cut back, 0 bases at V and 9 bases at J, with 13 bases in the middle. The germline CDR1 and CDR2 sequences are SGHDT and YYEEEE. The CDR3 region is CASSLAEGGPPQHF. CDR3 in DNA: TGTGCCAGCAGCTTGGCCGAGGGGGGCCCGCCCCAGCATTTT.

A single count supports this clonotype. The J gene is TRBJ1-4, the V gene TRBV5-1, with TRBD1 as a possible D gene (5 bases). In germline, CDR1 is SGHRS, CDR2 YFSETQ. The V and J ends lost 4 bases and 2 bases respectively, with 15 bases between them. There are 16 residues in the CDR3. This chain's CDR3 is CASSGTMARTNEKLFF. The CDR3 DNA reads TGCGCCAGCAGCGGGACGATGGCGAGGACTAATGAAAAACTGTTTTTT.

The chain uses TRBV4-1 and TRBJ1-2; D gene unclear. Trimming took 2 bases from V and 4 from J, leaving 14 bases between them. CDR1 and CDR2 (germline): MGHRA, YSYEKL. The CDR3 length is 15 residues. CDR3 DNA: TGCGCCAGCAGCCAACACGGAAGACTCGGCTATGGCTACACCTTC. Translating it yields CASSQHGRLGYGYTF.

This chain uses TRBV12-5 with TRBJ2-7, with TRBD1 as a possible D gene (6 bases). The germline V gene has CDR1 LGHNT and CDR2 FRNRAP. CDR3 length equals 15 residues. Trimming pared 6 bases from V and 2 bases from J, leaving 17 bases between. CDR3 loop: CASGRPRDTTYEQYF. CDR3 coding DNA: TGTGCTAGTGGCCGCCCTCGGGACACAACCTACGAGCAGTACTTC.

V is TRBV6-5 and J is TRBJ2-2, with D perhaps being TRBD1 or TRBD2 (5 bases each). The CDR3 loop spans 14 amino acids. CDR1 is MNHEY, CDR2 SVGAGI, per germline. The germline V and J ends were trimmed by 6 bases and 6 bases, with 14 bases remaining between them. The CDR3 loop reads CASSIYLGAGELFF. The CDR3 region has the DNA TGTGCCAGCAGCATCTACCTGGGGGCCGGGGAGCTGTTTTTT.

This clonotype was observed once. Mismatch with germline at one junction end may stem from a read error. The chain links TRBV27 to TRBJ2-1; 9 bases map to TRBD2. Germline-derived CDR1 and CDR2 are MNHEY and SMNVEV (reference sequence). This CDR3 contains 16 residues. This CDR3 reads CTSIPGAGGFYNEQFF. CDR3 DNA sequence: TGTACCAGCATCCCGGGGGCGGGAGGGTTTTACAATGAGCAGTTCTTC.

For the CDR3, the DNA is TGTGCCAGCAGCTTATCCCACAGGAGCGAGCAGTACGTC. This gives the protein CASSLSHRSEQYV. The chain uses TRBV7-9 and TRBJ2-7; possible D gene TRBD1, 5 bases. Trimming removed 2 bases at V and 6 bases at J, with 11 bases between. Germline CDR1 reads SEHNR; CDR2 reads FQNEAQ (reference sequence). The CDR3 has 13 residues.

The chain is built from TRBV6-2 or TRBV6-3 and TRBJ1-1, with unresolved D. There are 12 residues in the CDR3. CDR1 and CDR2 (germline): MNHEY, SVGEGT. The V gene lost 7 bases and the J gene lost 8 bases, with 14 bases spanning the gap. The CDR3 loop is CASTRADREAFF. CDR3 in DNA: TGTGCCAGCACTCGAGCGGATCGGGAAGCTTTCTTT.

The chain combines TRBV6-1 with TRBJ2-5; 9 bases align to TRBD2. This CDR3 spans 17 amino acids. Germline V gene sequence: CDR1 MNHNS, CDR2 SASEGT. With V trimmed by 6 bases and J by 3 bases, 14 bases remained unmatched. The CDR3 reads CASSQLGTSSHKETQYF. CDR3 nucleotide sequence: TGTGCCAGCAGCCAGCTAGGGACTAGCTCCCACAAAGAGACCCAGTACTTC.

CDR3 nucleotide sequence: TGTGCCAGCAGGTGGGAACAAGAGACCCAGTACTTC. Its translation is CASRWEQETQYF. The chain is built from TRBV2 and TRBJ2-5; D is uncertain. Trimming shortened V by 6 bases and J by 2 bases, and 7 bases separated the two germline ends. The CDR3 runs to 12 residues. CDR1 is SNHLY, CDR2 FYNNEI, per germline. Based on the CDR3 plus reference TRBV2 and TRBJ2-5, the full variable domain is EPEVTQTPSHQVTQMGQEVILRCVPISNHLYFYWYRQILGQKVEFLVSFYNNEISEKSEIFDDQFSVERPDGSNFTLKIRSTKLEDSAMYFCASRWEQETQYFGPGTRLLVL.

V and J are TRBV27 and TRBJ1-6; 8 bases line up with TRBD1. V dropped 3 bases and J dropped 6; count of bases not matched to a gene: 4. The length of the CDR3 is 15 residues. CDR1 is MNHEY, CDR2 SMNVEV, per germline (reference sequence). The CDR3 nucleotides are TGTGCCAGCAGTTTTTGGCAGGGGGCTAATTCACCCCTCCACTTT. Translating it yields CASSFWQGANSPLHF.

V gene TRBV15 combines with J gene TRBJ1-1, with D perhaps matching TRBD1 (5 bases). The germline CDR1 and CDR2 sequences are LNHNV and YYDKDF (reference sequence). V lost 1 base to trimming and J lost 6 bases, with 18 bases between them. The CDR3 length is 16 residues. In nucleotides, the CDR3 is TGTGCCACCAGCAGAGCCAGGCGGCAGGGTTTCTCTGAAGCTTTCTTT. It codes for CATSRARRQGFSEAFF.